This record concerns one T cell receptor beta chain sequence. The V and J ends lost 6 bases and 7 bases respectively, with 13 bases between them. This CDR3 has 14 residues. Germline values: CDR1 MNHNS, CDR2 SASEGT. The sample originates from a study of T cell changes during pregnancy in multiple sclerosis. TCRdb keeps only in-frame clones here, not all; method: immunoSEQ multiplex PCR. The table records over 60,000 clones, about 96% of them present only once. The sample in question was CD8+ T cells from peripheral blood mononuclear cells, obtained after pregnancy. The TCR originated in a female donor with multiple sclerosis, enrolled in a pregnancy study. This chain joins TRBV6-1 and TRBJ1-6, with a possible D match to TRBD1 (6 bases). CDR3 in DNA: TGTGCCAGCAGGGGCGGGGGGCGCAATTCACCCCTCCACTTT. Translation gives CASRGGGRNSPLHF.